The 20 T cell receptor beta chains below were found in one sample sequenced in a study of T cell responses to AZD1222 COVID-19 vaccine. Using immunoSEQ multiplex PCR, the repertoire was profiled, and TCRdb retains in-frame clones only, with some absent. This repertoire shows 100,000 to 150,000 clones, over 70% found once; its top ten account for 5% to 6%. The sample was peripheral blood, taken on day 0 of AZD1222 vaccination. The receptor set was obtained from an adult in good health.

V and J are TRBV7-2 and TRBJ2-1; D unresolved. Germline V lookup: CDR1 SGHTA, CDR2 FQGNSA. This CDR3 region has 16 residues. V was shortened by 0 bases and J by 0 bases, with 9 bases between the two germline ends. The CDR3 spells CASSLAVSSSYNEQFF. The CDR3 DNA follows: TGTGCCAGCAGCTTAGCCGTCTCTAGCTCCTACAATGAGCAGTTCTTC.

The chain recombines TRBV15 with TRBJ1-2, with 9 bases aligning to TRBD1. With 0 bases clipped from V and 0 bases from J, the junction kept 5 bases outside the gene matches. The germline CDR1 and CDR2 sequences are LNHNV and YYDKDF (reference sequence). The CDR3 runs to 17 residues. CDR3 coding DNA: TGTGCCACCAGCAGAGATCGACAGGGGGTTTCTAACTATGGCTACACCTTC. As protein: CATSRDRQGVSNYGYTF.

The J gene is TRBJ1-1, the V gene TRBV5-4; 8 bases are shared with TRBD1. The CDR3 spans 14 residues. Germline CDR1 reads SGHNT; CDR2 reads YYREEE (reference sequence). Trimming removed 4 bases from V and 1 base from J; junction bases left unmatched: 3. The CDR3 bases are TGTGCCAGCAGCCCGGGGACAGGGAACACTGAAGCTTTCTTT. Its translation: CASSPGTGNTEAFF.

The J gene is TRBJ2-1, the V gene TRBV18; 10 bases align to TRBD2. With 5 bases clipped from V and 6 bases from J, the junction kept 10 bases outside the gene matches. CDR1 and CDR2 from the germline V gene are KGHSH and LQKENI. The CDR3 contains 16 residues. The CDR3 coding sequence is TGTGCCAGCTCAAGTGTTGCTGGACTAGCGGCCAATGAGCAGTTCTTC. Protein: CASSSVAGLAANEQFF.

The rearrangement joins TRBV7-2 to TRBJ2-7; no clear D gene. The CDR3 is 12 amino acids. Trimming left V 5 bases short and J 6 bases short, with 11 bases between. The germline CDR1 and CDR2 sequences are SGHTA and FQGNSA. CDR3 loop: CASSPRWGEQYF. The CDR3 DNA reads TGTGCCAGCAGCCCCCGGTGGGGCGAGCAGTACTTC.

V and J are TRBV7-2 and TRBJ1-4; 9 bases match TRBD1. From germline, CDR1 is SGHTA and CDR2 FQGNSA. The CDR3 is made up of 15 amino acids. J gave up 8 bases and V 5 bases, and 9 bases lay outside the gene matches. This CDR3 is CASSLSPGTGEKLFF. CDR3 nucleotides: TGTGCCAGCAGCCTGAGTCCCGGGACAGGGGAAAAACTGTTTTTT.

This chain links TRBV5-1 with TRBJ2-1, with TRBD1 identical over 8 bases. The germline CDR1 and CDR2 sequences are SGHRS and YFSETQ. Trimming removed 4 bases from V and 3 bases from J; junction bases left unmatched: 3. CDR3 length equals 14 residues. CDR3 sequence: CASSPGQGYNEQFF. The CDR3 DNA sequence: TGCGCCAGCAGCCCCGGACAGGGCTACAATGAGCAGTTCTTC.

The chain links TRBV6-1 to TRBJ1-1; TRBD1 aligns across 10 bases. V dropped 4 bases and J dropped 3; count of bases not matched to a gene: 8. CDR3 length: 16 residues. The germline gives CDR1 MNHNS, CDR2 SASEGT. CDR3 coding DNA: TGTGCCAGCAGTGCCGGGACAGGGGTTTTGGACACTGAAGCTTTCTTT. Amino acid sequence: CASSAGTGVLDTEAFF.

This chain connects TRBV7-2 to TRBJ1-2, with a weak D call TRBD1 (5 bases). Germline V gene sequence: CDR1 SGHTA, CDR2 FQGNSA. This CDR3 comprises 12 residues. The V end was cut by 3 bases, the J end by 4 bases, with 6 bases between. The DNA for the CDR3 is TGTGCCAGCAGCTTCGACAGCTATGGCTACACCTTC. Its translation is CASSFDSYGYTF.

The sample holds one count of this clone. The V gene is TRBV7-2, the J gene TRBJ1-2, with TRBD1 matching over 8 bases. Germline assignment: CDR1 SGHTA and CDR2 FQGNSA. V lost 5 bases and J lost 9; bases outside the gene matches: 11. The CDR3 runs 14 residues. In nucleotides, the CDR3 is TGTGCCAGCAGCGACGGACAGGGCTCTATGCGCTACACCTTC. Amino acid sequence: CASSDGQGSMRYTF.

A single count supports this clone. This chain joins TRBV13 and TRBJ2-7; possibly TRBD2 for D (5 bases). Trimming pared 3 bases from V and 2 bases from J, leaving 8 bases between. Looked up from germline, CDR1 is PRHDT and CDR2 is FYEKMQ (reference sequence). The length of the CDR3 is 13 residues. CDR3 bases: TGTGCCAGCAGCTTCGAGGGAACCTACGAGCAGTACTTC. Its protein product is CASSFEGTYEQYF.

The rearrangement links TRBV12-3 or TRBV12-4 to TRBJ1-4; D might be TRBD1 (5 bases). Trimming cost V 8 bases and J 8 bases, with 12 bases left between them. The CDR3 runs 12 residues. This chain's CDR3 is CASLGTGEKLFF. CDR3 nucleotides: TGTGCCAGCTTGGGGACGGGGGAAAAACTGTTTTTT.

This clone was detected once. The CDR3 coding sequence is TGCAGCGTTGAATACAGGGGGGACACTGAAGCTTTCTTT. Translated: CSVEYRGDTEAFF. The rearrangement uses TRBV29-1 and TRBJ1-1, with 8 nucleotides matching TRBD1. Germline loops: CDR1 SQVTM, CDR2 ANQGSEA. The trim removed 2 bases at V and 3 bases at J, leaving 2 bases unmatched. This CDR3 contains 13 residues.

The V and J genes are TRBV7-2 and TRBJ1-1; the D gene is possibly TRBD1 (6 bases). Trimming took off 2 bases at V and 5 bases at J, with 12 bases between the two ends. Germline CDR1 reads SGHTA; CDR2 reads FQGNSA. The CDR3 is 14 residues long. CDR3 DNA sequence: TGTGCCAGCAGCTTAAGCACAGGGAGGACTGAAGCTTTCTTT. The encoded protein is CASSLSTGRTEAFF.

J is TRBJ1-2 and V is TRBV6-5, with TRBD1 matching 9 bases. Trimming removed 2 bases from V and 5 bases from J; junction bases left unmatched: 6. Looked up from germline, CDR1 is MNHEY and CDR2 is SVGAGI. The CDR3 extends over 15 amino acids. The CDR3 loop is CASSYRTGARYGYTF. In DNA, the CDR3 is TGTGCCAGCAGTTACAGGACAGGGGCTAGGTATGGCTACACCTTC.

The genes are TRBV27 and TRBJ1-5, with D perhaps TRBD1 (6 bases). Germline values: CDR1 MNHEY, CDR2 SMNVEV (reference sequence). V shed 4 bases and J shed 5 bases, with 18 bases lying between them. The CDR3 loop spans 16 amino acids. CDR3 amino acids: CASSSAQGVSDQPQHF. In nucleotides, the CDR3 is TGTGCCAGCAGTTCGGCACAGGGAGTGTCGGATCAGCCCCAGCATTTT.

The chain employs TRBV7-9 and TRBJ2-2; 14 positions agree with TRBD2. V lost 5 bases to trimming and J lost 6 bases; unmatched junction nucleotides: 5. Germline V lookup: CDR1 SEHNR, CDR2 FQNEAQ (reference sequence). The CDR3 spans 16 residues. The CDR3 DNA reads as TGTGCCAGCAGCCCGCCGGGACTAGCGGGAGCCGGGGAGCTGTTTTTT. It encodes CASSPPGLAGAGELFF.

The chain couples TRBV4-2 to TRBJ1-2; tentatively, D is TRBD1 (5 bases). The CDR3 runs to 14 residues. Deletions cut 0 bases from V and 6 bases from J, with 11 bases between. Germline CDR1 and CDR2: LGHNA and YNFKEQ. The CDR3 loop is CASSQERGGNGYTF. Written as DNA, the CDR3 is TGTGCCAGCAGCCAAGAACGTGGGGGGAATGGCTACACCTTC.

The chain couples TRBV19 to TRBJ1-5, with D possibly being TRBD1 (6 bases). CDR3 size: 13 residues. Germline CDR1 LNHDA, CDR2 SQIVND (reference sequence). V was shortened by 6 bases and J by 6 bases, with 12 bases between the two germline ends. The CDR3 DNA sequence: TGTGCCAGTAGCTGGACAGAGAGTCAGCCCCAGCATTTT. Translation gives CASSWTESQPQHF.

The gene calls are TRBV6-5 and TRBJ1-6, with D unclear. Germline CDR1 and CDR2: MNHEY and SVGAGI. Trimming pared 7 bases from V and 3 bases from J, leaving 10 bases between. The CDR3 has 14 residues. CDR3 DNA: TGTGCCAGCACAAACCGCTACTATAATTCACCCCTCCACTTT. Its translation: CASTNRYYNSPLHF.